Listed below are T cell receptor beta chains from one sample, sequenced in a study of molecular identifiers for immune sequencing clone quantification. One entry per CDR3 protein results from TCRdb running MiXCR on the PCR reads. This table holds about 640,000 distinct CDR3 sequences, less than 20% found once. Sequencing input: naive CD8+ T cells from blood, with Jurkat cell RNA spiked in. These receptors originate from a human donor in good health. Some libraries in this study had Jurkat cell RNA spiked in. Both conserved end residues are part of each CDR3. A D gene is named only where the DNA matches it firmly. Clone size is stated in some rows and not others, as once, few, many or a class when expanded.

d_gene	j_gene	abundance	v_gene	CDR3aa	CDR3nt
TRBD2	TRBJ2-1	.	TRBV27	CAGTLGLAGDYEQFF	TGTGCCGGCACCTTGGGACTAGCGGGAGACTATGAGCAGTTCTTC
.	TRBJ2-7	many	TRBV19	CASSMTSNSYEQYF	TGTGCCAGTAGTATGACAAGCAACTCCTACGAGCAGTACTTC
.	TRBJ1-3	.	TRBV27	CASSLSRGNIIYF	TGTGCCAGCAGTTTATCTCGCGGAAACATCATATATTTT
.	TRBJ1-5	.	TRBV27	CASSLVASLGNQPQHF	TGTGCCAGCAGTTTAGTGGCATCCCTCGGGAATCAGCCCCAGCATTTT
TRBD2	TRBJ2-1	few	TRBV12-3/TRBV12-4	CASSPGTSGGFYNEQFF	TGTGCCAGCAGTCCCGGGACTAGCGGGGGGTTTTACAATGAGCAGTTCTTC
.	TRBJ2-7	.	TRBV7-6	CASSLAPMGVYEQYF	TGTGCCAGCAGCTTAGCGCCGATGGGGGTCTACGAGCAGTACTTC
.	TRBJ2-1	.	TRBV20-1	CSARVAVPYNEQFF	TGCAGTGCTAGAGTTGCGGTACCTTACAATGAGCAGTTCTTC
.	TRBJ1-4	many	TRBV5-1	CASSLSQGATNEKLFF	TGCGCCAGCAGCTTGTCGCAGGGAGCAACTAATGAAAAACTGTTTTTT
.	TRBJ1-1	many	TRBV4-1	CASSLTAGGSEAFF	TGCGCCAGCAGCCTCACAGCGGGGGGCAGTGAAGCTTTCTTT
.	TRBJ2-7	few	TRBV28	CASSFSLGAPGEQYF	TGTGCCAGCAGTTTTTCTTTGGGAGCTCCGGGGGAGCAGTACTTC
.	TRBJ1-2	.	TRBV7-9	CASNPLTTNYGYTF	TGTGCCAGCAACCCTCTAACAACGAACTATGGCTACACCTTC
.	TRBJ2-1	few	TRBV6-2/TRBV6-3	CASSYSKYNEQFF	TGTGCCAGCAGTTACTCGAAGTACAATGAGCAGTTCTTC
TRBD2	TRBJ2-5	many	TRBV14	CASSRQGLAIETQYF	TGTGCCAGCAGCCGCCAGGGACTAGCTATCGAGACCCAGTACTTC
TRBD1	TRBJ2-7	few	TRBV12-3/TRBV12-4	CASSQSDRGNEQYF	TGTGCCAGCAGTCAATCGGACAGGGGGAACGAGCAGTACTTC
.	TRBJ2-5	few	TRBV5-1	CASSLELVTQYF	TGCGCCAGCAGCTTGGAATTAGTTACCCAGTACTTC
TRBD1	TRBJ2-5	many	TRBV19	CAIYRGPFQETQYF	TGTGCCATTTACAGGGGGCCTTTCCAAGAGACCCAGTACTTC
TRBD1	TRBJ2-7	.	TRBV7-6	CASSPGQAMSSYEQYF	TGTGCCAGCAGCCCAGGACAGGCTATGAGCTCCTACGAGCAGTACTTC
.	TRBJ1-5	many	TRBV28	CASSFRGARQPQHF	TGTGCCAGCAGTTTTCGGGGGGCTAGGCAGCCCCAGCATTTT
.	TRBJ1-4	many	TRBV4-3	CASSQVWATNEKLFF	TGCGCCAGCAGCCAAGTTTGGGCAACTAATGAAAAACTGTTTTTT
.	TRBJ2-3	many	TRBV6-2/TRBV6-3	CASTLDWGTDTQYF	TGTGCCAGCACCCTCGACTGGGGCACAGATACGCAGTATTTT
.	TRBJ2-1	.	TRBV19	CASSMVEHYSEQFF	TGTGCCAGTAGTATGGTGGAACATTACAGTGAGCAGTTCTTC
TRBD1	TRBJ1-5	many	TRBV6-2/TRBV6-3	CASSRASGGDGQPQHF	TGTGCCAGCAGTCGAGCGTCAGGGGGTGATGGTCAGCCCCAGCATTTT